The source of this T cell receptor beta chain is a study of T cell changes during pregnancy in multiple sclerosis (dated by TCRdb to between 2017 and 2020). Regarding the study in general: The study examined how the T cell repertoire changed over the course of pregnancy in women with multiple sclerosis.

For CDR1 and CDR2, the germline V gene lists MDHEN and SYDVKM. Inclusive of the bounding cysteine and phenylalanine, the CDR3 is 14 residues long. Only the CDR3 part of the read is kept: 42 bases, read in frame from the first base. The library was obtained by the immunoSEQ multiplex PCR assay. TCRdb holds this immuneACCESS table with in-frame rearrangements only. Some clones are missing; in checked studies, unresolved V genes explain under half, and the rest has no known cause. Counted in this sample were about 39,000 clones; 94% of them appeared once. The ten largest clones represent more than 1.5% of the sample. Comment on this clone: Its antigen is not yet known. Nothing much larger sits one base from this clone, and base qualities are not available.

The sample was peripheral blood, taken in the third trimester of pregnancy. This receptor was identified in a female donor with multiple sclerosis, enrolled in a pregnancy study. The chain employs TRBV28 and TRBJ2-5; 7 central nucleotides agree with TRBD2. The tail of the sequence fits TRBJ2-7 better, so the J call may be wrong. In nucleotides, the sequence is TGTGCCAGCACCCAAGCGGGGACCTCCTACGAGCAGTACTTC. Its protein reads: CASTQAGTSYEQYF.